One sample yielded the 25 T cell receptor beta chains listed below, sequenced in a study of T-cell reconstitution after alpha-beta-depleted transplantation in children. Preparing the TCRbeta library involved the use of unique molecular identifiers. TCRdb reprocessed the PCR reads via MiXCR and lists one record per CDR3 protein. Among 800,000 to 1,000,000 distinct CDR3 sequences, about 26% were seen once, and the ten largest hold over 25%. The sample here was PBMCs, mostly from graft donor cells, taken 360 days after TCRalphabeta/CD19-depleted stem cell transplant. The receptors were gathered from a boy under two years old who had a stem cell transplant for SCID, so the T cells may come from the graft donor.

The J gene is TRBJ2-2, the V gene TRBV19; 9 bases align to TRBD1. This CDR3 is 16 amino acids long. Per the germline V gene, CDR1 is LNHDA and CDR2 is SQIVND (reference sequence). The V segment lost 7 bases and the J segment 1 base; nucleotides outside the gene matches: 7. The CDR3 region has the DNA TGTGCCAGTACTGGGGGACAGGGTTGGAACACCGGGGAGCTGTTTTTT. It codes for CASTGGQGWNTGELFF.

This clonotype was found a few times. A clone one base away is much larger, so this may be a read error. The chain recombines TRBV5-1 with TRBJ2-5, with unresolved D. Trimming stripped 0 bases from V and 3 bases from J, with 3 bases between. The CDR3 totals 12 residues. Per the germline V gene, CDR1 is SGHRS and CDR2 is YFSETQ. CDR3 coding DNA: TGCGCCAGCAGCTTGGACGAAGAGACCCAGTACTTC. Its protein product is CASSLDEETQYF.

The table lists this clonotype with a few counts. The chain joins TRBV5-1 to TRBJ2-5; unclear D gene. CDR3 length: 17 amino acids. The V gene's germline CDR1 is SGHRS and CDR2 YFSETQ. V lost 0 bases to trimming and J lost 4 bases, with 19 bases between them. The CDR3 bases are TGCGCCAGCAGCTTGGTTCCGGACCTAATACTGGGAGAGACCCAGTACTTC. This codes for CASSLVPDLILGETQYF.

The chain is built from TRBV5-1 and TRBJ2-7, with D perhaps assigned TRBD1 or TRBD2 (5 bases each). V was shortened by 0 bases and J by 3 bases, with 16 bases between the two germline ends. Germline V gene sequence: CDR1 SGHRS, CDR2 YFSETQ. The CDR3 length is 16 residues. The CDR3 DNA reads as TGCGCCAGCAGCTTGGATGGATGGGGACCCAACTACGAGCAGTACTTC. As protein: CASSLDGWGPNYEQYF.

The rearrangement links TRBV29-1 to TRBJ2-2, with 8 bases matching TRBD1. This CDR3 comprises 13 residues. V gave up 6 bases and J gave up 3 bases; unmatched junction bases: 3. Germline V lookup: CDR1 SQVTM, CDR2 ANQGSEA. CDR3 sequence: CSVRQGYTGELFF. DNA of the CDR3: TGCAGCGTCCGACAGGGGTACACCGGGGAGCTGTTTTTT.

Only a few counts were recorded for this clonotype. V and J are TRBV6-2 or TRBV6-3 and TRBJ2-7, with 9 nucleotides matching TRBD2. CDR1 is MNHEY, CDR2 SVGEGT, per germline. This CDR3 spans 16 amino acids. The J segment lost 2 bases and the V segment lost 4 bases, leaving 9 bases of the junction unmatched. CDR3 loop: CASSFASGDPTYEQYF. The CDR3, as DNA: TGTGCCAGCAGTTTCGCTAGCGGGGATCCGACCTACGAGCAGTACTTC.

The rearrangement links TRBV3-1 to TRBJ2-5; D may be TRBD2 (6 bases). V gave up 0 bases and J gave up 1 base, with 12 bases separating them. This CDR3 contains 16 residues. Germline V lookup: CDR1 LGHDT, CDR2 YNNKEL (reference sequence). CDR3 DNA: TGTGCCAGCAGCCAAGAGGTAGCGGCCCTCCAAGAGACCCAGTACTTC. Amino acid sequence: CASSQEVAALQETQYF.

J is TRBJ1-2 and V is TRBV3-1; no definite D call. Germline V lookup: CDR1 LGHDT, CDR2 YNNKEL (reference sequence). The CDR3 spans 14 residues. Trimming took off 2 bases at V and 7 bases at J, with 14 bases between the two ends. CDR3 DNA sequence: TGTGCCAGCAGCCAACGATCCTCAACGGGTGGCTACACCTTC. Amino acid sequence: CASSQRSSTGGYTF.

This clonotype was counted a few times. CDR3 DNA: TGCAGTGCTCCCCTCGAAGCAGTACCTCCCTACGAGCAGTACTTC. This encodes CSAPLEAVPPYEQYF. This rearrangement joins TRBV20-1 to TRBJ2-7; D gene uncertain. Trimming shortened V by 5 bases and J by 2 bases, and 19 bases separated the two germline ends. CDR1 and CDR2 from the germline V gene are DFQATT and SNEGSKA (reference sequence). The CDR3 totals 15 residues.

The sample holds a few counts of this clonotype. In DNA, the CDR3 is TGTGCCAGCAGCCTAGGACTGGGGCCAGGAGACACCATATATTTT. As protein: CASSLGLGPGDTIYF. The chain has TRBV25-1 and TRBJ1-3; D is possibly TRBD1 (5 bases). The CDR3 totals 15 residues. Germline V gene data show CDR1 as MGHDK and CDR2 as SYGVNS. Deletions cut 6 bases from V and 8 bases from J, with 20 bases between.

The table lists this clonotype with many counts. CDR3 loop: CASSFRGAYEQYF. The CDR3 DNA reads TGTGCCAGCAGTTTCAGGGGTGCCTACGAGCAGTACTTC. The chain couples TRBV12-3 or TRBV12-4 to TRBJ2-7; D possibly corresponds to TRBD1 (6 bases). This CDR3 has 13 amino acids. Trimming cost V 3 bases and J 2 bases, with 8 bases left between them.

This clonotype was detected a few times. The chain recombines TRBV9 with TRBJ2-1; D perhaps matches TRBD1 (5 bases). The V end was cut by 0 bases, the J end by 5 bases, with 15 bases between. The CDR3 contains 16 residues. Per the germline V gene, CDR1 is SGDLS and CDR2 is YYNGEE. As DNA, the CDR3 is TGTGCCAGCAGCGTAGGGTCCCAGGGCCCTGACAATGAGCAGTTCTTC. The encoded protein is CASSVGSQGPDNEQFF.

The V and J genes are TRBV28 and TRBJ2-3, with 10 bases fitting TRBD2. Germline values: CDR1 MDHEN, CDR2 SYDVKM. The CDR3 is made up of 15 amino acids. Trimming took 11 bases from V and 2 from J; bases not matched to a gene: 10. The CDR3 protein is CAVQERGGYTDTQYF. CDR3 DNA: TGTGCCGTTCAGGAGCGGGGGGGTTACACAGATACGCAGTATTTT.

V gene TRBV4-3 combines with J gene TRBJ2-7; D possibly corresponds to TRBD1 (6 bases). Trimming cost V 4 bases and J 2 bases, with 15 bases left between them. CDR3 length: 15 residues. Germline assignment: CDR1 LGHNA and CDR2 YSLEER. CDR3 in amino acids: CASSRHWAGAYEQYF. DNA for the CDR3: TGCGCCAGCAGCCGGCATTGGGCAGGGGCCTACGAGCAGTACTTC.

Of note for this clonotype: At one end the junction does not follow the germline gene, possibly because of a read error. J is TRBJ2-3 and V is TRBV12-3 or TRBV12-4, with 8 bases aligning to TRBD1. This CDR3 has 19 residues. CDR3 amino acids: CTSSLGNWPGGSSTDTQYF. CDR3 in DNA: TGTACCAGCAGTTTAGGGAACTGGCCAGGGGGCTCAAGCACAGATACGCAGTATTTT.

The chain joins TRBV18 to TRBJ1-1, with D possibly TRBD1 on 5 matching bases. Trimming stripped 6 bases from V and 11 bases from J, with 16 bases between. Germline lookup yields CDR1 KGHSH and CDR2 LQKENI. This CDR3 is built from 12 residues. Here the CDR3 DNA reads TGTGCCAGCTCCCCCCGGGGGGATATCGCTTTCTTT. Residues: CASSPRGDIAFF.

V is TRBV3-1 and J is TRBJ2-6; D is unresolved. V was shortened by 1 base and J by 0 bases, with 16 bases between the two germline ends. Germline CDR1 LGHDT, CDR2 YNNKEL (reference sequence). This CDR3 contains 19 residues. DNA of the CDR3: TGTGCCAGCAGCCAAGGCCCAGGCCTACCGTACTCTGGGGCCAACGTCCTGACTTTC. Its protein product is CASSQGPGLPYSGANVLTF.

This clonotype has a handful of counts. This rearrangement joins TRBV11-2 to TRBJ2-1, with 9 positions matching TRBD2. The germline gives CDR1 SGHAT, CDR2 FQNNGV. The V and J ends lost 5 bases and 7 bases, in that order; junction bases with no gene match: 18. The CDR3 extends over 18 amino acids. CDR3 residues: CASSPTPWRGGRRNEQFF. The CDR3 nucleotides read TGTGCCAGCAGCCCGACCCCCTGGCGGGGGGGCCGTAGAAATGAGCAGTTCTTC.

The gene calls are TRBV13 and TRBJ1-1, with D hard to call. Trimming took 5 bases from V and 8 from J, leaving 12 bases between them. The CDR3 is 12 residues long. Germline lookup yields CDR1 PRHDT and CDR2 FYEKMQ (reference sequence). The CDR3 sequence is CASSATASEAFF. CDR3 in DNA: TGTGCCAGCAGCGCTACAGCTTCCGAAGCTTTCTTT.

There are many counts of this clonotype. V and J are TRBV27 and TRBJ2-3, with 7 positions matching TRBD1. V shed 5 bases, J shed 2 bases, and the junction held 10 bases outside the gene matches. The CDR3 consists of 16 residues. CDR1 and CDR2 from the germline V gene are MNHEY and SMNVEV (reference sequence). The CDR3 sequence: CASSPFSGQITDTQYF. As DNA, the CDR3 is TGTGCCAGCAGTCCTTTTTCGGGACAGATCACAGATACGCAGTATTTT.

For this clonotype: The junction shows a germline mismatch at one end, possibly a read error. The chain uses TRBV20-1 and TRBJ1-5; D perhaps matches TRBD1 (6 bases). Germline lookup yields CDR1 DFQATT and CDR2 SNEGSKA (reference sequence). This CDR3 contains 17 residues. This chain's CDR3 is CCAREGRGGVGNQPQHF. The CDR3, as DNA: TGCTGTGCTAGAGAGGGCAGGGGAGGGGTGGGCAATCAGCCCCAGCATTTT.

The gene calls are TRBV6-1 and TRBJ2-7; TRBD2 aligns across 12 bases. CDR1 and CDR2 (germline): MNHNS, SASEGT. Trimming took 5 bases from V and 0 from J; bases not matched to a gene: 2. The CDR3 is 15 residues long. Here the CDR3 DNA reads TGTGCCAGCAGTCAACTAGCGGGGGGCTCCTACGAGCAGTACTTC. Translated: CASSQLAGGSYEQYF.

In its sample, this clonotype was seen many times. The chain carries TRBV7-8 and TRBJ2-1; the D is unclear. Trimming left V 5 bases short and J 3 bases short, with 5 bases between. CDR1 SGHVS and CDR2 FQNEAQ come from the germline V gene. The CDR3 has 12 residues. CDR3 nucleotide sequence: TGTGCCAGCAGCGATAGCTACAATGAGCAGTTCTTC. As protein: CASSDSYNEQFF. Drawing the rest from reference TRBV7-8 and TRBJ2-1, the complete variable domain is GAGVSQSPRYKVAKRGQDVALRCDPISGHVSLFWYQQALGQGPEFLTYFQNEAQLDKSGLPSDRFFAERPEGSVSTLKIQRTQQEDSAVYLCASSDSYNEQFFGPGTRLTVL.

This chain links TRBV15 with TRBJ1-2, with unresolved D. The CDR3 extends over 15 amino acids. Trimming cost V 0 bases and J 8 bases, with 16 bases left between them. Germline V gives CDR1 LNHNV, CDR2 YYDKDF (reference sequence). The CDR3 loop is CATSREPLMGIGYTF. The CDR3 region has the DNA TGTGCCACCAGCAGAGAACCGTTAATGGGGATAGGCTACACCTTC.

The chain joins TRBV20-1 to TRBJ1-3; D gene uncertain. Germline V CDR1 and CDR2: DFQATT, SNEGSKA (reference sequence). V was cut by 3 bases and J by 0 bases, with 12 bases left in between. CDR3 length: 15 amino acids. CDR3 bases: TGCAGTGCTAGTCGGGGTATTAGCTCTGGAAACACCATATATTTT. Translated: CSASRGISSGNTIYF.